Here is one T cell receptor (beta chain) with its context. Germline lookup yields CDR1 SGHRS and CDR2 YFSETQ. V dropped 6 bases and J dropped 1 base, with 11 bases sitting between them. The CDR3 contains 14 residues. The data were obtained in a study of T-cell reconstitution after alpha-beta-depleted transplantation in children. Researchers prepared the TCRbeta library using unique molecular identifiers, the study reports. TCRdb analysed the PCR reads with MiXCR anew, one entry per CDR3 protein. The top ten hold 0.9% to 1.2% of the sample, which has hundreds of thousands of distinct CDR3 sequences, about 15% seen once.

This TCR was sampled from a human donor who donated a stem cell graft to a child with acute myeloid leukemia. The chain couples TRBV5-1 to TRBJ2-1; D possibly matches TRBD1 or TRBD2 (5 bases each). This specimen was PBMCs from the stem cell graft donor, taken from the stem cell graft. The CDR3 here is CASNRDGSYNEQFF. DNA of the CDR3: TGCGCCAGCAACCGGGACGGGTCCTACAATGAGCAGTTCTTC.